Presented here are 19 T cell receptor beta chains from one specimen sequenced in a study of blood T cell repertoires in COVID-19. This table comes from immunoSEQ multiplex PCR, and its TCRdb copy is limited to in-frame clones, with some not included. The sample carries approximately 77,000 clones, about 80% recorded once. Material: peripheral blood. Receptor source: a woman aged 65 to 85 with acute or convalescent COVID-19.

The V call is TRBV3-1 (or the pseudogene TRBV3-2), the J call TRBJ1-6; D remains unclear. Germline CDR1 LGHDT, CDR2 YNNKEL (reference sequence). The CDR3 has 15 amino acids. Trimming removed 4 bases at V and 0 bases at J, with 7 bases between. The CDR3 reads CASSRGSSYNSPLHF. The CDR3 nucleotides are TGTGCCAGCAGCCGAGGGAGCTCCTATAATTCACCCCTCCACTTT.

V is TRBV3-1 (or the pseudogene TRBV3-2) and J is TRBJ1-2; D unresolved. The CDR3 sequence is 13 residues long. Trimming cost V 4 bases and J 7 bases, with 13 bases left between them. Germline lookup yields CDR1 LGHDT and CDR2 YNNKEL (reference sequence). The CDR3 DNA reads TGTGCCAGCAGCCCCCTAAGTCGTGCTGGCTACACCTTC. This codes for CASSPLSRAGYTF.

V is TRBV4-2 and J is TRBJ2-1; 11 positions agree with TRBD1. Germline V gene sequence: CDR1 LGHNA, CDR2 YNFKEQ. With 3 bases clipped from V and 9 bases from J, the junction kept 7 bases outside the gene matches. This CDR3 comprises 15 residues. DNA of the CDR3: TGTGCCAGCAGCCAGGGGACAGGGGGTTGGAGTGAGCAGTTCTTC. Its protein product is CASSQGTGGWSEQFF.

The J gene is TRBJ1-5, the V gene TRBV21-1; the listed D gene, TRBD1, was not tested against the DNA. TRBV21-1 corresponds to a pseudogene. The CDR3 totals 14 residues. The CDR3 loop reads CARTLQASNQPQHF. Written as DNA, the CDR3 is TGTGCCAGAACTCTACAGGCCTCCAATCAGCCCCAGCATTTT.

This chain connects TRBV5-6 to TRBJ1-1; 9 bases match TRBD1. V lost 4 bases to trimming and J lost 2 bases; unmatched junction nucleotides: 3. The CDR3 loop spans 14 amino acids. The germline V gene has CDR1 SGHDT and CDR2 YYEEEE. The CDR3 sequence: CASSRDRVNTEAFF. The CDR3 nucleotides read TGTGCCAGCAGCCGGGACAGGGTAAACACTGAAGCTTTCTTT.

CDR3 loop: CASSLGSPGQGSGNTIYF. The DNA for the CDR3 is TGCGCCAGCAGCTTGGGGTCTCCAGGGCAGGGGTCTGGAAACACCATATATTTT. This chain joins TRBV5-1 and TRBJ1-3; TRBD1 might be the D (6 bases). Germline V lookup: CDR1 SGHRS, CDR2 YFSETQ. This CDR3 is 18 amino acids long. Trimming left V 0 bases short and J 1 base short, with 17 bases between.

The chain is built from TRBV4-2 and TRBJ1-1, with 9 bases lining up with TRBD1. The V and J ends lost 4 bases and 7 bases, in that order; junction bases with no gene match: 7. This CDR3 is built from 14 residues. CDR1 is LGHNA, CDR2 YNFKEQ, per germline. CDR3 region: CASSLRTGAYEAFF. CDR3 DNA: TGTGCCAGCAGCCTGCGGACAGGGGCTTATGAAGCTTTCTTT.

This clone showed up just a few times. This sequence joins TRBV4-3 and TRBJ2-7; 11 bases are a match to TRBD2. V gave up 0 bases and J gave up 4 bases; unmatched junction bases: 5. This CDR3 contains 16 residues. Germline V gene data show CDR1 as LGHNA and CDR2 as YSLEER. In nucleotides, the CDR3 is TGCGCCAGCAGCCAAGAACTAGCGGGGGACCTGTACGAGCAGTACTTC. Protein product: CASSQELAGDLYEQYF.

The rearrangement links TRBV12-1 to TRBJ2-5; the table's D call, TRBD1, has no DNA check behind it. TRBV12-1 is reported as a pseudogene. The CDR3 loop spans 16 amino acids. The CDR3 region is CASSFAYRGLGETQYF. The CDR3 DNA reads as TGTGCCAGCAGCTTTGCGTACAGGGGGCTCGGGGAGACCCAGTACTTC.

This clone was observed a handful of times. The V and J genes are TRBV19 and TRBJ1-5, with TRBD1 matching 7 bases. The ends lost 5 bases at V and 0 bases at J; junction bases unmatched: 10. This CDR3 has 17 residues. CDR1 and CDR2 (germline): LNHDA, SQIVND (reference sequence). CDR3 DNA: TGTGCCAGTAGTCCGAACGGGGGACAGTATAGCAATCAGCCCCAGCATTTT. Translation gives CASSPNGGQYSNQPQHF.

This chain joins TRBV3-1 (or the pseudogene TRBV3-2) and TRBJ2-3; 9 bases are shared with TRBD2. The V segment lost 0 bases and the J segment 4 bases; nucleotides outside the gene matches: 8. This CDR3 contains 17 residues. Germline CDR1 reads LGHDT; CDR2 reads YNNKEL (reference sequence). CDR3 DNA sequence: TGTGCCAGCAGCCAAGAGACAAGAGCGGGGGGACCAGATACGCAGTATTTT. Amino acid sequence: CASSQETRAGGPDTQYF.

V gene TRBV7-9 combines with J gene TRBJ1-1; D gene uncertain. The CDR3 is 14 residues long. Germline values: CDR1 SEHNR, CDR2 FQNEAQ (reference sequence). V was trimmed by 1 base and J by 3 bases, leaving 9 bases between them. This chain's CDR3 is CASSLVFRDTEAFF. In DNA form, the CDR3 reads TGTGCCAGCAGCTTAGTGTTTCGGGACACTGAAGCTTTCTTT.

The chain is built from TRBV6-4 and TRBJ2-2; D uncertain. The V end was cut by 5 bases, the J end by 1 base, with 8 bases between. This CDR3 is built from 14 residues. CDR1 is MRHNA and CDR2 is SNTAGT in the germline V gene. The CDR3 coding sequence is TGTGCCAGCAGTATCGAGGTGAACACCGGGGAGCTGTTTTTT. Its translation is CASSIEVNTGELFF.

The V and J genes are TRBV2 and TRBJ2-7, with TRBD2 matching 9 bases. Germline-derived CDR1 and CDR2 are SNHLY and FYNNEI. V lost 10 bases and J lost 6; bases outside the gene matches: 25. This CDR3 has 18 residues. The CDR3 protein is CATQHEGSGGALPSEQYF. Here the CDR3 DNA reads TGTGCCACCCAGCACGAGGGTAGCGGGGGTGCACTACCCTCCGAGCAGTACTTC.

The chain employs TRBV7-2 and TRBJ1-4; D call uncertain. The CDR3 loop spans 12 amino acids. The V gene lost 0 bases and the J gene lost 8 bases, with 4 bases spanning the gap. CDR1 SGHTA and CDR2 FQGNSA come from the germline V gene. CDR3 loop: CASSLAREKLFF. The CDR3 DNA sequence: TGTGCCAGCAGCTTAGCGAGAGAAAAACTGTTTTTT.

This sequence joins TRBV4-1 and TRBJ2-2; D remains ambiguous. Trimming stripped 1 base from V and 2 bases from J, with 5 bases between. The CDR3 contains 14 residues. The germline CDR1 and CDR2 sequences are MGHRA and YSYEKL. Here the CDR3 DNA reads TGCGCCAGCAGCCAAGGTCTTAACACCGGGGAGCTGTTTTTT. Translated: CASSQGLNTGELFF.

This clone was seen a handful of times. The DNA of the CDR3 is TGTGCCAGCAGTCCAGGGGGCGGACAGCCCCAGCATTTT. Its protein product is CASSPGGGQPQHF. The rearrangement uses TRBV12-3 or TRBV12-4 and TRBJ1-5; 8 nucleotides align to TRBD1. Trimming cost V 5 bases and J 7 bases; bases outside gene matches: 4. The CDR3 consists of 13 residues.

The V gene is TRBV7-9, the J gene TRBJ2-3; the match to TRBD2 covers 12 bases. CDR3 length: 18 amino acids. Germline loops: CDR1 SEHNR, CDR2 FQNEAQ (reference sequence). Trimming cost V 5 bases and J 0 bases; bases outside gene matches: 9. CDR3 sequence reads: CASSTPSGGDTSTDTQYF. The CDR3, as DNA: TGTGCCAGCAGCACCCCTAGCGGGGGGGATACGAGCACAGATACGCAGTATTTT. The full variable domain, completed using reference TRBV7-9 and TRBJ2-3, is DTGVSQNPRHKITKRGQNVTFRCDPISEHNRLYWYRQTLGQGPEFLTYFQNEAQLEKSRLLSDRFSAERPKGSFSTLEIQRTEQGDSAMYLCASSTPSGGDTSTDTQYFGPGTRLTVL.

In its sample, this clone was seen once. This chain uses TRBV4-1 with TRBJ2-3; 9 bases are a match to TRBD2. With V trimmed by 0 bases and J by 6 bases, 7 bases remained unmatched. The germline V gene encodes CDR1 MGHRA and CDR2 YSYEKL. The CDR3 contains 16 residues. CDR3 sequence reads: CASSQEYAGGLDTQYF. The CDR3 DNA is TGCGCCAGCAGCCAAGAGTATGCGGGGGGGCTGGATACGCAGTATTTT.